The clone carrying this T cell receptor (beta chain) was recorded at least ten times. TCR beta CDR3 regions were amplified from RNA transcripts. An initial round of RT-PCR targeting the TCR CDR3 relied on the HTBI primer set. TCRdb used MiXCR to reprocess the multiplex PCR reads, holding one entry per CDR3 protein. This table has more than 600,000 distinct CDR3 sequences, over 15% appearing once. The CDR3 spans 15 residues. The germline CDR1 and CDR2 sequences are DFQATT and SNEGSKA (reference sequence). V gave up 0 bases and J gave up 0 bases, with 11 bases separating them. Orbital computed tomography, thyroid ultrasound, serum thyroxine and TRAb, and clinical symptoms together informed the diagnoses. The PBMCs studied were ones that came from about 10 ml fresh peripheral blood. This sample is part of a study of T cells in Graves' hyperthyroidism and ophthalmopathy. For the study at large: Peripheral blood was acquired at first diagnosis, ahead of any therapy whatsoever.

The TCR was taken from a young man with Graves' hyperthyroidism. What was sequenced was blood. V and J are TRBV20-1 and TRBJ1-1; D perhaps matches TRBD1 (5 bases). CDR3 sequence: CSAREWGKLNTEAFF. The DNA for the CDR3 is TGCAGTGCTAGAGAGTGGGGCAAGCTGAACACTGAAGCTTTCTTT.